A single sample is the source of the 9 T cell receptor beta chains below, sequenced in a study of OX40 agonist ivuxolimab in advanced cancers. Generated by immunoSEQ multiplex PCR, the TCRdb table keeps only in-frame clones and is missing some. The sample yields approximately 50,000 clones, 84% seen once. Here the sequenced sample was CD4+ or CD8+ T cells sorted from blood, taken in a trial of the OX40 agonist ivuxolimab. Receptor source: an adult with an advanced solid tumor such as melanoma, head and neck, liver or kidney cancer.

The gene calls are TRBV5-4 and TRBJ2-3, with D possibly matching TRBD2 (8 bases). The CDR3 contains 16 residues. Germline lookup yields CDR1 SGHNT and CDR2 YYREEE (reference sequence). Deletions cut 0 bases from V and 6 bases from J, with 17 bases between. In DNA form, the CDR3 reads TGTGCCAGCAGCTTGGATTCGGGAGGGGGCGTCGATACGCAGTATTTT. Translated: CASSLDSGGGVDTQYF.

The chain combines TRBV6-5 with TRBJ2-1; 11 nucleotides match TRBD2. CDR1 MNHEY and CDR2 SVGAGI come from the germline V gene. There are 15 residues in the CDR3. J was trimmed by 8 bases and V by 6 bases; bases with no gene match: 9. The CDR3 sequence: CASRGLAGGGDEQFF. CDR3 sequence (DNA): TGTGCCAGCAGGGGCCTAGCGGGGGGAGGGGATGAGCAGTTCTTC.

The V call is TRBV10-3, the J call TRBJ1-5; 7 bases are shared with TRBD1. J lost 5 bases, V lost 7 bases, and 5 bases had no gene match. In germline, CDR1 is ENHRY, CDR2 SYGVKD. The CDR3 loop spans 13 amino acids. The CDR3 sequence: CAITGGLDQPQHF. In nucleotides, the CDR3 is TGTGCCATCACAGGGGGGTTAGATCAGCCCCAGCATTTT.

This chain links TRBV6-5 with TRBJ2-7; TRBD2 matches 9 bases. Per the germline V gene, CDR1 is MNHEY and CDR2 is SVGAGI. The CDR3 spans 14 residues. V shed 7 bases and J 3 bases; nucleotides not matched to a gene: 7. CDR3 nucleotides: TGTGCCAGCATCGCCGGGACTAGCCTCTACGAGCAGTACTTC. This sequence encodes CASIAGTSLYEQYF.

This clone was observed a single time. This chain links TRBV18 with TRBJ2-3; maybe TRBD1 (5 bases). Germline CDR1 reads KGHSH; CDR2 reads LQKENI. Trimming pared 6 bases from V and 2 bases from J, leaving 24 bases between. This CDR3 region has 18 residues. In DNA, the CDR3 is TGTGCCAGCTCGAAGATGGGCAGGGCCCCTCTCTACACAGATACGCAGTATTTT. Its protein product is CASSKMGRAPLYTDTQYF.

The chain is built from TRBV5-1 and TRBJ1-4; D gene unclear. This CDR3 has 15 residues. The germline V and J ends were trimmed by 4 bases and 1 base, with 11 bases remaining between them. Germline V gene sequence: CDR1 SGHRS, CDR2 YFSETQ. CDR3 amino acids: CASSRRYGTNEKLFF. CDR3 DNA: TGCGCCAGCAGCCGGAGGTACGGAACTAATGAAAAACTGTTTTTT.

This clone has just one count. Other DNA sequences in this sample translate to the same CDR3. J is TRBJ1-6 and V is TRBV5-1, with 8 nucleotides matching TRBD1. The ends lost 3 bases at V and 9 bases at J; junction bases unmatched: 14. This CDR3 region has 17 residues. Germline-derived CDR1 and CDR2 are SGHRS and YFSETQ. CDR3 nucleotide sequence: TGCGCCAGCAGCTGGCCCAACCTCACAGGGGGGGGTTCACCCCTCCACTTT. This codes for CASSWPNLTGGGSPLHF.

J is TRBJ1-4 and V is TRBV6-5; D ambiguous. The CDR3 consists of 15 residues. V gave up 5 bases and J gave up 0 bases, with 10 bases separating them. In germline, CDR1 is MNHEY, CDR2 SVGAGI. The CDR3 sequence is CASSRGPATNEKLFF. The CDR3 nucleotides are TGTGCCAGCAGTAGAGGACCGGCAACTAATGAAAAACTGTTTTTT.

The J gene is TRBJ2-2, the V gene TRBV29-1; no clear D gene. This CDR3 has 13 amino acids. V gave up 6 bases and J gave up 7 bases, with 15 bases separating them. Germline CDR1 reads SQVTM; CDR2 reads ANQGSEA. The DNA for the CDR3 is TGCAGCGTCGCCGGACGATCATACGGGGAGCTGTTTTTT. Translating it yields CSVAGRSYGELFF.